This record concerns one T cell receptor beta chain sequence. Ten or more counts support this clonotype. No antigen is known for it. No qualities accompany the bases; no much larger clone lies one base away. PBMCs were isolated by Ficoll-Paque density gradient centrifugation. These data come from a study of T-cell memory formation after mild COVID-19 (dated by TCRdb to the early 2020s). For context, the study as a whole: TCR sequence clusters from the two donors were found to be largely donor specific. Two young, previously healthy adult volunteers, one female and one male, were included in the cohort. In two donors, T-cell clones that expanded and contracted after mild COVID-19 were followed by sequencing TCRalpha and TCRbeta repertoires longitudinally.

Broad study findings and their caveats: Contracting CD4+ clones appeared mostly in the CM and EM memory subsets, whereas CD8+ clones were enriched in EMRA. Some responding clones were detected in pre-infection memory, which suggested that pre-existing cross-reactive memory T cells had joined the SARS-CoV-2 response. Only two mild cases were covered in the study, and larger cohorts including severe cases with pre-infection samples were considered necessary. Balanced CD4/CD8 phenotypes were observed for clones contracting from day 15 to 85, whereas a bias towards CD4+ was observed for a second wave of clones expanding from day 15 to 37. SARS-CoV-2 specificity of the second-wave clones peaking on day 37 was not confirmed.

Reading from cysteine to phenylalanine, the CDR3 counts 13 amino acids. The retained sequence is limited to the CDR3, 39 bases, with the frame set at the first base. Trimmed from V: 7 bases; trimmed from J: 2 bases; junction bases lacking a gene match: 8. CDR1 SQVTM and CDR2 ANQGSEA are derived from the germline V gene. TCRdb shows the sequencer as Illumina NovaSeq 6000. Using 5'RACE with constant-segment primers, TCRalpha and TCRbeta cDNA libraries were constructed, with sample barcodes and unique molecular identifiers added in the process. Trizol reagent was used to extract RNA from every sample. The libraries were amplified in two PCR steps, and the second step added a second sample barcode and Illumina TruSeq adapters. Sequencing of libraries was performed on an Illumina NovaSeq with 2 x 150 bp paired-end reads. In the source study's methods: Demultiplexing of reads and collapsing into UMI-guided consensus sequences were performed with migec v1.2.7. With mixcr v2.1.11, UMI consensuses were aligned to TRA and TRB V and J templates and assembled into clonotypes. A clonotype was counted as expanded or contracted only if both edgeR and NoisET called the change significant, with noise models trained on biological replicates. For edgeR calls, a false discovery rate-adjusted p below 0.01 and a log2 fold-change threshold of 1 were applied. PCA with hierarchical clustering of max-normalized trajectories of the 1000 most abundant clonotypes was used as exploratory dynamics analysis. Separately sequenced CD4+ and CD8+ repertoires were used to assign the CD4 or CD8 phenotype of responding clones. TCRdb reanalyzed the raw reads on its own, using fastp at Q25 for trimming and MiXCR for clone calling, and kept in-frame beta chains. Each CDR3 protein appears once, grouped with its most common genes and DNA. None of the V and J calls come from the authors' own analysis; TCRdb made them. The sample profile shows under 700,000 distinct CDR3 sequences; around 20% of them were found once. The top ten constitute about an eighth of the sample.

The receptor comes from an adult woman who had mild COVID-19 (a few samples of this study predate the infection). The sample titles of this study are shuffled in the database, so cell type and time point are left out; the donor was told from shared clones. The sequence links TRBV29-1 to TRBJ2-7; TRBD1 matches 7 bases in the middle. Sequenced material: PBMCs or a T cell subset sorted from them (not recorded which). The CDR3 protein sequence reads: CSELRDRAYEQYF. The sequenced DNA: TGCAGCGAACTAAGGGACAGAGCCTACGAGCAGTACTTC.